The TCR beta chain described here comes from a study of OX40 agonist ivuxolimab in advanced cancers. Across the study: Dose-escalation patients suffered from hepatocellular carcinoma, melanoma, renal cell or head and neck cancer.

Looked up from germline, CDR1 is MNHNY and CDR2 is SVGAGI (reference sequence). The CDR3 extends over 13 amino acids. On cycle 4 day 1 and cycle 7 day 1, as well as at baseline, blood was sampled. Sequenced by immunoSEQ multiplex PCR; TCRdb stores in-frame clones only, minus some. The repertoire holds tens of thousands of clones, with approximately 80% as singletons. This chain joins TRBV6-6 and TRBJ2-5, with unresolved D. Near its end, the DNA agrees better with TRBJ2-7, so the J call may be wrong. This sequence was found in an adult with an advanced solid tumor such as melanoma, head and neck, liver or kidney cancer. The sequenced sample was CD4+ or CD8+ T cells sorted from blood, obtained in a trial of the OX40 agonist ivuxolimab. The CDR3 is CASSYGLSYEQYF. Here the CDR3 DNA reads TGTGCCAGCAGTTACGGGCTATCCTACGAGCAGTACTTC.